A single TCR beta chain is shown here with its context. Antigen: not known. The V and J ends lost 2 bases and 4 bases, in that order; junction bases with no gene match: 16. The germline CDR1 and CDR2 sequences are SGHTA and FQGNSA. The CDR3 is made up of 19 amino acids. Measured with immunoSEQ multiplex PCR; TCRdb has only the in-frame clones, and not every one. This table has some 150,000 clones, more than 70% appearing once. These data come from a study of cytomegalovirus exposure and HLA in healthy donors. Whole-study results and caveats: The authors enumerated 150 to 200 TCR beta chains as linked to cytomegalovirus. Reported performance of the classifier showed diagnosis of cytomegalovirus status with high specificity and sensitivity.

Sequencing input: PBMCs. The chain combines TRBV7-2 with TRBJ2-3; TRBD2 matches at 9 bases. The receptor comes from a human donor in good health. DNA for the CDR3: TGTGCCAGCAGCTTAAAACGACTAGCGGCCGTCGGGGTAGCAGATACGCAGTATTTT. The encoded protein is CASSLKRLAAVGVADTQYF.